This T cell receptor beta chain originates from a study of CD8 T cells in ankylosing spondylitis (dated by TCRdb to 2017 to 2019). Background on the whole study: T cell receptor beta repertoires were profiled in healthy donors and ankylosing spondylitis patients so that disease-linked TCR variants could be found. The full study cohort comprised 25 or so ankylosing spondylitis patients and roughly 110 healthy donors. Peripheral blood was sampled, and synovial fluid was additionally collected from ankylosing spondylitis patients. Study-wide conclusions, independent of this receptor: A CD8+ phenotype was shown by the disease-linked clones, which were found at relatively low frequencies in peripheral blood. According to the report, matched synovial fluid samples from ankylosing spondylitis patients were significantly enriched for the disease-linked clones. Blood from ankylosing spondylitis patients appeared to be characterized by a TCR beta motif made up of several highly homologous amino acid variants. Some motif variants had previously been reported in the synovial fluid and blood of reactive arthritis patients, which suggests shared mechanisms of disease initiation.

Measured from the cysteine to the phenylalanine, the CDR3 is 15 residues long. Only the CDR3 region is kept as DNA, spanning 45 bases read in frame from base 1. The germline V gene (reference sequence) sets CDR1 to LNHDA and CDR2 to SQIVND. V loses 4 bases at its end and J loses 4 bases; junction bases beyond the gene matches: 5. In regard to this clonotype: Its cognate antigen has yet to be identified. The sample holds no much larger clone one base away, and base qualities are not on file.

Sequencing relied on an Illumina HiSeq 2500. Quantitative 5'-RACE with molecular barcodes was the method used to prepare the TCR beta libraries. As for how the authors treated the data: A new computational method, built on a probabilistic model of VDJ rearrangement, was used to identify disease-linked TCR variants. TCRdb reprocessed the public reads (quality trimming at Q25 with fastp, clone calling with MiXCR) and kept in-frame beta chains. Each entry merges the rows of one CDR3 protein and shows their most common DNA and genes. Clone size and V and J calls follow TCRdb, not the original study. This sample comprises some 300,000 distinct CDR3 sequences, around 20% of them detected only once. The ten largest clones capture 3.5% to 4.5% of the sample.

Sequencing was performed on blood, either unsorted or a sorted T cell fraction (not recorded which). This chain is built from TRBV19 and TRBJ2-2, with 8 bases in between that match TRBD2. This sequence originates from a female donor with ankylosing spondylitis or in good health (not recorded which). The DNA reads as follows: TGTGCCAGTAGTACCTTAGCGGGACGCACCGGGGAGCTGTTTTTT. This translates into CASSTLAGRTGELFF.